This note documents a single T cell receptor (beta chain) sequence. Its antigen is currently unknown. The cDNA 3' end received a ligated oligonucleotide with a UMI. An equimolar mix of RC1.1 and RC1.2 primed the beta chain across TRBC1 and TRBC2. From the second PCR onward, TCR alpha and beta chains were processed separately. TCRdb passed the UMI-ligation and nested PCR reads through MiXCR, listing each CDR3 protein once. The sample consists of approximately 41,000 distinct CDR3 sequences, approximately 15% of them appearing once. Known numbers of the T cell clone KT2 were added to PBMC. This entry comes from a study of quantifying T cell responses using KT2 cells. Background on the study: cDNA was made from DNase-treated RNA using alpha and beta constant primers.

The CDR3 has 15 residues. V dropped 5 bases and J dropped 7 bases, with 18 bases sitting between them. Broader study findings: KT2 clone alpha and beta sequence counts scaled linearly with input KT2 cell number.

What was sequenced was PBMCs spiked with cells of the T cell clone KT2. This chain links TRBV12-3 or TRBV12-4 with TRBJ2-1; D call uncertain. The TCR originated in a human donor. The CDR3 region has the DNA TGTGCCAGCAGTACCTTCCCACACCGGTCGAATGAGCAGTTCTTC. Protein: CASSTFPHRSNEQFF.